The clone carrying this T cell receptor (beta chain) was found a few times. Its antigen is undetermined. This table comes from immunoSEQ multiplex PCR, and its TCRdb copy is limited to in-frame clones, with some not included. The data contain more than 6,000 clones, less than 75% of them singletons. Trimming cost V 4 bases and J 5 bases, with 22 bases left between them. Germline loops: CDR1 SGHNT, CDR2 YYREEE (reference sequence). The CDR3 runs 16 residues. The data were taken from a study of cytotoxic CD8 clonotypes in ibrutinib-treated CLL. Study-wide results and limits: Clonality at baseline surpassed age-matched healthy donors and tracked circulating CD8+ T-cell counts. Elevated clonality accompanied ibrutinib response, with a return toward baseline values at progression.

The source was PBMCs, collected before ibrutinib treatment. This sequence joins TRBV5-4 and TRBJ2-7; D ambiguous. This clonotype was sampled from a human donor with chronic lymphocytic leukemia. Here the CDR3 DNA reads TGTGCCAGCAGCCCTGGATGGGGTAGCACGGCAGACGAGCAGTACTTC. It encodes CASSPGWGSTADEQYF.